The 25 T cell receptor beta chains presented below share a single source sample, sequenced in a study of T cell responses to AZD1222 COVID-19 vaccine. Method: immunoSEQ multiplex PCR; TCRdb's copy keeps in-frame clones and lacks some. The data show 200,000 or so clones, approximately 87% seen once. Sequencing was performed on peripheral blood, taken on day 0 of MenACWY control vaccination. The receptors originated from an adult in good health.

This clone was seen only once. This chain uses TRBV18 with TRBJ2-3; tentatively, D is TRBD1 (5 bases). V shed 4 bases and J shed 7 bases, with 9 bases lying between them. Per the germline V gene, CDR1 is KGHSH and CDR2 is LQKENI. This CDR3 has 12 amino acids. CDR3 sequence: CASSLDRNTQYF. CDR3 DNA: TGTGCCAGCTCACTAGACAGAAATACGCAGTATTTT.

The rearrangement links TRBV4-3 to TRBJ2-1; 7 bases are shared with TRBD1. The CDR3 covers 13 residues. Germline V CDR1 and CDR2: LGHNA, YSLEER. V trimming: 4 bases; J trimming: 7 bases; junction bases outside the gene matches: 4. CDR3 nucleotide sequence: TGCGCCAGCAGCCTTACCAGGGGGAATGAGCAGTTCTTC. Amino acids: CASSLTRGNEQFF.

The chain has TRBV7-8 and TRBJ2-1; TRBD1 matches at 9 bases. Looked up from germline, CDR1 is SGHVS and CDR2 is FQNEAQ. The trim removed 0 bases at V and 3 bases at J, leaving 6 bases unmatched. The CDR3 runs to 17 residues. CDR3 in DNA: TGTGCCAGCAGCTTAGCGGGGGGGACAGGGTACTACAATGAGCAGTTCTTC. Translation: CASSLAGGTGYYNEQFF.

The CDR3 region has the DNA TGCGCCAGCAGCTTGGGACAGGGACTAGACGAGCAGTACTTC. It codes for CASSLGQGLDEQYF. The genes are TRBV5-1 and TRBJ2-7; D perhaps matches TRBD2 (8 bases). With 0 bases removed from V and 5 bases from J, the gap between germline ends came to 12 bases. The CDR3 has 14 residues. Germline-derived CDR1 and CDR2 are SGHRS and YFSETQ.

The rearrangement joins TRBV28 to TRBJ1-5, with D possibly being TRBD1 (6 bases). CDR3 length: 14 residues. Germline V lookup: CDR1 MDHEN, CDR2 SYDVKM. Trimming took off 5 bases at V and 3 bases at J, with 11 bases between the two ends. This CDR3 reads CASSMQGYNQPQHF. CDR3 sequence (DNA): TGTGCCAGCAGTATGCAGGGGTACAATCAGCCCCAGCATTTT.

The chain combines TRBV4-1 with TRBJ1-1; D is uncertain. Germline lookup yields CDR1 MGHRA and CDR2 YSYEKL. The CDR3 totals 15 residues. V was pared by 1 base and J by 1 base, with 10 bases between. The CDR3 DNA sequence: TGCGCCAGCAGCCAAGGTCTCCGGACGAACACTGAAGCTTTCTTT. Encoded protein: CASSQGLRTNTEAFF.

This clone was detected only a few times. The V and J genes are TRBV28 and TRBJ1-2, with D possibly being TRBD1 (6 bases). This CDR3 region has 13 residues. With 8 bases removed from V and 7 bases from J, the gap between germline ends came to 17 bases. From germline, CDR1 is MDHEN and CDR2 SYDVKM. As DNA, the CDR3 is TGTGCCAGCTACGACGGGGGGCGGGTTGGCTACACCTTC. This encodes CASYDGGRVGYTF.

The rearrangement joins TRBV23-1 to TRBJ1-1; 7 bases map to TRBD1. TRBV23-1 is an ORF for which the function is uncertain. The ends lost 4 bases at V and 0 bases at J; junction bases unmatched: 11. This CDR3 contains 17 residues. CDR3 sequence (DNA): TGCGCCAGCAGTCGTCCGGGACAGTATACCATGAACACTGAAGCTTTCTTT. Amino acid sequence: CASSRPGQYTMNTEAFF.

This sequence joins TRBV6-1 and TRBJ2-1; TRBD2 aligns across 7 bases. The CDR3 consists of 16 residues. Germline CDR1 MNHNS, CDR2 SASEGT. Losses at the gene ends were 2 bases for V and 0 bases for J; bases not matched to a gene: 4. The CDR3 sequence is CASSEWGGSSYNEQFF. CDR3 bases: TGTGCCAGCAGTGAATGGGGGGGGAGCTCCTACAATGAGCAGTTCTTC.

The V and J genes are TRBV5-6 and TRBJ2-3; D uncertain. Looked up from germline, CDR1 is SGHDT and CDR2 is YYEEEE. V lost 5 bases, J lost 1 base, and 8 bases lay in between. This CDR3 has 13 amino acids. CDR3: CASRTIGTDTQYF. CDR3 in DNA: TGTGCCAGCAGAACCATTGGCACAGATACGCAGTATTTT.

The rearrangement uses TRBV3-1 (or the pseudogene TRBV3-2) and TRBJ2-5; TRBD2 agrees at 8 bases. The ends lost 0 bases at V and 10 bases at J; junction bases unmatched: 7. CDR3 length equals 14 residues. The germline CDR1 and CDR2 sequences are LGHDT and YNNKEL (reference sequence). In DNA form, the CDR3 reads TGTGCCAGCAGCCAAGATAAGACTAGCGAAAACCAGTACTTC. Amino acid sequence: CASSQDKTSENQYF.

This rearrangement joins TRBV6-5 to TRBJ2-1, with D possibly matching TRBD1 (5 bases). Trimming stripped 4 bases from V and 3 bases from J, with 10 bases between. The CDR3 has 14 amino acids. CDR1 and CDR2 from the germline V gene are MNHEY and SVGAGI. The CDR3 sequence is CASSSRQFYNEQFF. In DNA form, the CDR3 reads TGTGCCAGCAGTTCCCGACAGTTCTACAATGAGCAGTTCTTC.

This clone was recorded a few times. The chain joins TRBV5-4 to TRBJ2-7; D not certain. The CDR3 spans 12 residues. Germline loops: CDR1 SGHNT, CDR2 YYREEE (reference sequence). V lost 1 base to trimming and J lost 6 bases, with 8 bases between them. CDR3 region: CASSLNWGEQYF. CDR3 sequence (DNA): TGTGCCAGCAGCTTGAATTGGGGCGAGCAGTACTTC.

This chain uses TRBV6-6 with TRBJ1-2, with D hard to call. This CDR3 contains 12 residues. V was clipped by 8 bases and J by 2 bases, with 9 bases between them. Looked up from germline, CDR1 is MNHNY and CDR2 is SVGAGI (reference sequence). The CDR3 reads CASLTLNYGYTF. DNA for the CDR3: TGTGCCAGCCTGACACTGAACTATGGCTACACCTTC.

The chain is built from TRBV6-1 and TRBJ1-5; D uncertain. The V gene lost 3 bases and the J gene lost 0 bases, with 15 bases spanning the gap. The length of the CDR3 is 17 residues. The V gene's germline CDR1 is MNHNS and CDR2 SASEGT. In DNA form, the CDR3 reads TGTGCCAGCAGTGACATCGGGCCTGTATATAGCAATCAGCCCCAGCATTTT. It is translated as CASSDIGPVYSNQPQHF.

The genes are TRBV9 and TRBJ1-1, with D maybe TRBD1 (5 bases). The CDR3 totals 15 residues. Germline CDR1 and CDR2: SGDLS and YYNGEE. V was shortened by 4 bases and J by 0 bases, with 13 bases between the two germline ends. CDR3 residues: CASSPGTGMNTEAFF. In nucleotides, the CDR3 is TGTGCCAGCAGCCCAGGGACGGGAATGAACACTGAAGCTTTCTTT. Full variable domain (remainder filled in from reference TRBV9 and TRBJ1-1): DSGVTQTPKHLITATGQRVTLRCSPRSGDLSVYWYQQSLDQGLQFLIQYYNGEERAKGNILERFSAQQFPDLHSELNLSSLELGDSALYFCASSPGTGMNTEAFFGQGTRLTVV.

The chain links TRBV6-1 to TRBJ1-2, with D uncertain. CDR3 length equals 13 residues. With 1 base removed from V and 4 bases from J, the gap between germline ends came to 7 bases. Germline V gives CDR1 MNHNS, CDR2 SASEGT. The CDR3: CASSEGGFYGYTF. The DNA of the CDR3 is TGTGCCAGCAGTGAAGGAGGGTTCTATGGCTACACCTTC.

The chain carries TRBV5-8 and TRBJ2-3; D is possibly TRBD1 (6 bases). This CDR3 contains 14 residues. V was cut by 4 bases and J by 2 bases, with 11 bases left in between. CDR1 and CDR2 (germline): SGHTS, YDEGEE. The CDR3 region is CASSAGGYTDTQYF. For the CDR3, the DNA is TGTGCCAGCAGCGCTGGGGGCTACACAGATACGCAGTATTTT.

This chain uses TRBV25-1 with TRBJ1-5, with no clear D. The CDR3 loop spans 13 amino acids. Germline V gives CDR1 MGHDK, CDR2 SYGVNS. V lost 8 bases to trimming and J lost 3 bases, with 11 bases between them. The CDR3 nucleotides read TGTGCCAGCTCGAGGGATTTCAATCAGCCCCAGCATTTT. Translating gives CASSRDFNQPQHF. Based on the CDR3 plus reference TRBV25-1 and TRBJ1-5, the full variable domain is EADIYQTPRYLVIGTGKKITLECSQTMGHDKMYWYQQDPGMELHLIHYSYGVNSTEKGDLSSESTVSRIRTEHFPLTLESARPSHTSQYLCASSRDFNQPQHFGDGTRLSIL.

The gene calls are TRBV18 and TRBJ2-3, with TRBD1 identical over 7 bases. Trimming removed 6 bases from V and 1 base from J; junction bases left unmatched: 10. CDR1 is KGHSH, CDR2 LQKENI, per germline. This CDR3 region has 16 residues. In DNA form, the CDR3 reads TGTGCCAGCTCTCAACTAACAGGGGTAGGCACAGATACGCAGTATTTT. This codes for CASSQLTGVGTDTQYF.

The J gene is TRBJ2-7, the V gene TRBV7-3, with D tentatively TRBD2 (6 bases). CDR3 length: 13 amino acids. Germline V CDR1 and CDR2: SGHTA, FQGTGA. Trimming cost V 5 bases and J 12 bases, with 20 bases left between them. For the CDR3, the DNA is TGTGCCAGCAGCCAACTCCCAACTAGCCTCCGGTACTTC. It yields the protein CASSQLPTSLRYF.

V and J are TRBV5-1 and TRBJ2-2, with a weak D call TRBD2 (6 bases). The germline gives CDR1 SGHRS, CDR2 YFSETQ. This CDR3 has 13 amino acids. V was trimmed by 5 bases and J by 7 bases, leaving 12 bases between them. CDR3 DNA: TGCGCCAGCAGACCGGGAGCGGGCGGGGAGCTGTTTTTT. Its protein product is CASRPGAGGELFF.

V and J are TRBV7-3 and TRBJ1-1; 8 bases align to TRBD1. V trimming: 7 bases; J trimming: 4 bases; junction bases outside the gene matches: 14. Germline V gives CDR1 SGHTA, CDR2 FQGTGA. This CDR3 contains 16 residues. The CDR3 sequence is CASTLFRGLEFTEAFF. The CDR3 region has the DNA TGTGCCAGCACCCTCTTCAGGGGGCTGGAGTTCACTGAAGCTTTCTTT. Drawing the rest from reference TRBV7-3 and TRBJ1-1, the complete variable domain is GAGVSQTPSNKVTEKGKYVELRCDPISGHTALYWYRQSLGQGPEFLIYFQGTGAADDSGLPNDRFFAVRPEGSVSTLKIQRTERGDSAVYLCASTLFRGLEFTEAFFGQGTRLTVV.

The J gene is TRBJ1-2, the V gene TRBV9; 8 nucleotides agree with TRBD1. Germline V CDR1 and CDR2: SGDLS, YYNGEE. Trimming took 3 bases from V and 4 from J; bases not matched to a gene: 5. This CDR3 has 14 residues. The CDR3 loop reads CASSGVTGGYGYTF. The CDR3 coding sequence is TGTGCCAGCAGCGGGGTTACAGGGGGCTATGGCTACACCTTC.

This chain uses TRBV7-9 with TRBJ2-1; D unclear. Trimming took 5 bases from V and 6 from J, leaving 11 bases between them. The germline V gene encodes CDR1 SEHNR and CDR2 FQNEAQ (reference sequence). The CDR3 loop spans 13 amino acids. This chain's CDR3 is CASSPSLPNEQFF. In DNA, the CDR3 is TGTGCCAGCAGCCCGAGCCTGCCCAATGAGCAGTTCTTC. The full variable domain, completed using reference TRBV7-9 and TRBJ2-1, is DTGVSQNPRHKITKRGQNVTFRCDPISEHNRLYWYRQTLGQGPEFLTYFQNEAQLEKSRLLSDRFSAERPKGSFSTLEIQRTEQGDSAMYLCASSPSLPNEQFFGPGTRLTVL.